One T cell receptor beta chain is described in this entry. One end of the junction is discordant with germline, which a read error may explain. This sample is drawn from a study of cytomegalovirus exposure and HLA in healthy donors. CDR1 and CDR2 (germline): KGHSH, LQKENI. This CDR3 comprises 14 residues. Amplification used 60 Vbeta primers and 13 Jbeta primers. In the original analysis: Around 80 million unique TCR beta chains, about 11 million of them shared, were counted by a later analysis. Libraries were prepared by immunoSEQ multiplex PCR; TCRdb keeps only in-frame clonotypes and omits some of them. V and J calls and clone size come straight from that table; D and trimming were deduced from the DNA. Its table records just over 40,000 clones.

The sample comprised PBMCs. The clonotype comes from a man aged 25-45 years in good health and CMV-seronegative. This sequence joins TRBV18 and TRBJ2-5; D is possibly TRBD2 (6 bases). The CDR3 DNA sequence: TGTGCCAGCTCACCCCGGGAGACCGAAGAGAACCAGTACTTC. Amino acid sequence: CASSPRETEENQYF.